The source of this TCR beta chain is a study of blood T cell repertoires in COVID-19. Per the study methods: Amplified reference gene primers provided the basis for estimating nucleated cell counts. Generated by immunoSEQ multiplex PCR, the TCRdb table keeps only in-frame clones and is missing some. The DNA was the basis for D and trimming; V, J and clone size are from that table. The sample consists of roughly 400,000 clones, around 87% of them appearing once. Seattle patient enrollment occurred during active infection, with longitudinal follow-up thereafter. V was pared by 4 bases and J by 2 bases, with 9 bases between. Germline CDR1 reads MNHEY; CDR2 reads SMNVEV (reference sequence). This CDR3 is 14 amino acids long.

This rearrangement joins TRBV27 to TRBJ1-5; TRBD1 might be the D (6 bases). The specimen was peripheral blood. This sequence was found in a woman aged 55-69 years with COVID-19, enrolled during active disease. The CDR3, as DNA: TGTGCCAGCAGTTACCACAGGGGCAATCAGCCCCAGCATTTT. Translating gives CASSYHRGNQPQHF.